Listed here are 5 T cell receptor beta chains from one sample, sequenced in a study of CD8+CD57+ T cells in acquired aplastic anemia. Investigators profiled TCR beta VDJ and CDR3 from genomic DNA template. TCRdb ran MiXCR on the reads and lists one entry per CDR3 protein. The sample holds some 82,000 distinct CDR3 sequences; around 44% are singletons and the top ten take approximately 60%. Sequenced input: sorted CD4+, CD8+, or CD8+CD57+ T cells (not recorded which) from PBMCs. The receptors stem from a human donor in good health, serving as a control.

Ten or more counts support this clonotype. The chain recombines TRBV7-2 with TRBJ2-2; D gene unclear. In germline, CDR1 is SGHTA, CDR2 FQGNSA. Trimming cost V 5 bases and J 2 bases, with 6 bases left between them. The CDR3 is 13 residues long. This chain's CDR3 is CASSDRNTGELFF. CDR3 nucleotides: TGTGCCAGCAGCGATCGAAACACCGGGGAGCTGTTTTTT.

In this sample, this clonotype turned up a few times. The V gene is TRBV6-1, the J gene TRBJ2-5, with 9 nucleotides matching TRBD2. Germline lookup yields CDR1 MNHNS and CDR2 SASEGT. The CDR3 covers 16 residues. V shed 6 bases, J shed 2 bases, and the junction held 10 bases outside the gene matches. For the CDR3, the DNA is TGTGCCAGCAGCCAGACTAGCGGCGATACACAAGAGACCCAGTACTTC. This translates into CASSQTSGDTQETQYF.

The V gene is TRBV29-1, the J gene TRBJ2-5, with TRBD1 matching over 9 bases. CDR1 SQVTM and CDR2 ANQGSEA come from the germline V gene. This CDR3 is 18 amino acids long. J lost 3 bases, V lost 3 bases, and 17 bases had no gene match. CDR3 nucleotide sequence: TGCAGCGTTGAGACGGACAGGGGAGTGCTCTCATCGGAAGAGACCCAGTACTTC. It encodes CSVETDRGVLSSEETQYF.

The chain couples TRBV7-8 to TRBJ2-7; no definite D call. Trimming took 2 bases from V and 4 from J, leaving 9 bases between them. This CDR3 is built from 13 residues. Germline V gene sequence: CDR1 SGHVS, CDR2 FQNEAQ. The CDR3 bases are TGTGCCAGCAGCTTATCAATGGGGTACGAGCAGTACTTC. Translated, it gives CASSLSMGYEQYF.

The V gene is TRBV2, the J gene TRBJ2-7; a weak D match, TRBD1 (6 bases). V lost 6 bases and J 5 bases, leaving 11 bases between the germline ends. CDR1 is SNHLY and CDR2 is FYNNEI in the germline V gene. CDR3 length: 12 amino acids. In nucleotides, the CDR3 is TGTGCCAGCAGCCGAGGACAGAACGAGCAGTACTTC. Translating gives CASSRGQNEQYF. Filled out from reference TRBV2 and TRBJ2-7, the complete variable domain reads EPEVTQTPSHQVTQMGQEVILRCVPISNHLYFYWYRQILGQKVEFLVSFYNNEISEKSEIFDDQFSVERPDGSNFTLKIRSTKLEDSAMYFCASSRGQNEQYFGPGTRLTVT.